The source of this TCR beta chain is a study of blood T cell repertoires in COVID-19. Across the study: The United States, Italy and Spain provided the acute and convalescent COVID-19 samples. T cells, B-cell-depleted T cells, or PBMCs supplied cDNA or gDNA.

Clones were read by immunoSEQ multiplex PCR, and TCRdb kept only the in-frame ones, dropping some. Of 150,000 to 160,000 clones listed, roughly four fifths were seen once; the top ten hold 29%. After removal of 4 bases from V and 1 base from J, the junction contained 3 bases not matched to a gene. The CDR3 is 14 amino acids. Germline V gives CDR1 SNHLY, CDR2 FYNNEI. The material sequenced was peripheral blood. This clonotype originated in a woman aged 60-75 years with acute or convalescent COVID-19. V is TRBV2 and J is TRBJ1-2; 7 bases are a match to TRBD1. DNA for the CDR3: TGTGCCAGCAGTGGACAGGGCAGTAACTATGGCTACACCTTC. This codes for CASSGQGSNYGYTF. The variable domain in full, completed from reference TRBV2 and TRBJ1-2, reads EPEVTQTPSHQVTQMGQEVILRCVPISNHLYFYWYRQILGQKVEFLVSFYNNEISEKSEIFDDQFSVERPDGSNFTLKIRSTKLEDSAMYFCASSGQGSNYGYTFGSGTRLTVV.